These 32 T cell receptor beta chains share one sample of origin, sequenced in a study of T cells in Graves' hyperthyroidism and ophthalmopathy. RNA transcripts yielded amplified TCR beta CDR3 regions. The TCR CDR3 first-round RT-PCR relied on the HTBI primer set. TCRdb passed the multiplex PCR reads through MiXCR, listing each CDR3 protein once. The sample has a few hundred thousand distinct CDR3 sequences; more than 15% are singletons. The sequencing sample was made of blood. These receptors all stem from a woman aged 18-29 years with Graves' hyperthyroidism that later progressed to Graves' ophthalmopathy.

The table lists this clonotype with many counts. The CDR3 here is CASSQGQGSGSEQFF. The CDR3 DNA sequence: TGTGCCAGCAGCCAAGGACAGGGTAGCGGGAGTGAGCAGTTCTTC. The gene calls are TRBV12-3 or TRBV12-4 and TRBJ2-1, with a possible D match to TRBD2 (9 bases). Trimming stripped 6 bases from V and 9 bases from J, with 21 bases between. The CDR3 loop spans 15 amino acids.

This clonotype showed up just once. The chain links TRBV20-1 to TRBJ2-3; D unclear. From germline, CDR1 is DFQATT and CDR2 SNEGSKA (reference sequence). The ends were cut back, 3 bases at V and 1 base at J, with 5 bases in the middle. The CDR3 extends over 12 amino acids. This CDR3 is CSASGGTDTQYF. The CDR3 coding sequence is TGCAGTGCTAGTGGGGGCACAGATACGCAGTATTTT.

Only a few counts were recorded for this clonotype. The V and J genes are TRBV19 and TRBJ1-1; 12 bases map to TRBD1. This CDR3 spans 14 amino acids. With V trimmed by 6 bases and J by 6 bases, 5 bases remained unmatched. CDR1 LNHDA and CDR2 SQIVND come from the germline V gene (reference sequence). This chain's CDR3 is CASRGTGGISEAFF. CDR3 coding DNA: TGTGCCAGTAGGGGGACAGGGGGCATCTCTGAAGCTTTCTTT.

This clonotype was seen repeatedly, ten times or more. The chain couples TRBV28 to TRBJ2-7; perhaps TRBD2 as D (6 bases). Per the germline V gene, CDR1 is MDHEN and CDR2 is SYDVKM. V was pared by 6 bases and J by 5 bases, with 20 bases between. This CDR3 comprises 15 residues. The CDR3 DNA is TGTGCCAGCAGCCCCACACTGCGGGGCTACGACGAGCAGTACTTC. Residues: CASSPTLRGYDEQYF.

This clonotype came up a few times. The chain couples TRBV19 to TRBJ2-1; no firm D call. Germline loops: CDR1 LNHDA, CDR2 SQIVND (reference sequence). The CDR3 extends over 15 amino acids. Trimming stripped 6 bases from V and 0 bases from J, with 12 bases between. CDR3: CASSPLSLSYNEQFF. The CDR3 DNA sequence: TGTGCCAGTAGCCCCCTATCCCTCTCCTACAATGAGCAGTTCTTC.

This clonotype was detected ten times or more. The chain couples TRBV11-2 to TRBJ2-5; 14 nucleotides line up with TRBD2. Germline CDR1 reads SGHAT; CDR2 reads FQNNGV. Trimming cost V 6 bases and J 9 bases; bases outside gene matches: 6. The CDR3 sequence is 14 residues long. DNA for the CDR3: TGTGCCAGCAGATCCGGGACTAGCGGGAGACCCCAGTACTTC. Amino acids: CASRSGTSGRPQYF. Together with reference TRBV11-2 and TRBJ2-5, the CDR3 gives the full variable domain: EAGVAQSPRYKIIEKRQSVAFWCNPISGHATLYWYQQILGQGPKLLIQFQNNGVVDDSQLPKDRFSAERLKGVDSTLKIQPAKLEDSAVYLCASRSGTSGRPQYFGPGTRLLVL.

The CDR3 loop reads CASRPLSSGSYEQYF. The DNA of the CDR3 is TGTGCCAGCAGACCATTATCGAGCGGGAGTTACGAGCAGTACTTC. The genes are TRBV5-6 and TRBJ2-7; 8 bases are a match to TRBD2. Germline-derived CDR1 and CDR2 are SGHDT and YYEEEE. The V gene end was trimmed by 5 bases and the J gene end by 4 bases; junction bases not matched to a gene: 11. The CDR3 consists of 15 residues.

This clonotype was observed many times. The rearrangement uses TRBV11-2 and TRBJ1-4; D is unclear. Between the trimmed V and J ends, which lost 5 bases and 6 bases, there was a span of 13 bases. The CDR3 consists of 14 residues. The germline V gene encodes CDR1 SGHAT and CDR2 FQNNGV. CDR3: CASSPLREDEKLFF. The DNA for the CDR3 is TGTGCCAGCAGCCCCCTCCGGGAGGATGAAAAACTGTTTTTT. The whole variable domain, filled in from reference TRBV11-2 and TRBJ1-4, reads EAGVAQSPRYKIIEKRQSVAFWCNPISGHATLYWYQQILGQGPKLLIQFQNNGVVDDSQLPKDRFSAERLKGVDSTLKIQPAKLEDSAVYLCASSPLREDEKLFFGSGTQLSVL.

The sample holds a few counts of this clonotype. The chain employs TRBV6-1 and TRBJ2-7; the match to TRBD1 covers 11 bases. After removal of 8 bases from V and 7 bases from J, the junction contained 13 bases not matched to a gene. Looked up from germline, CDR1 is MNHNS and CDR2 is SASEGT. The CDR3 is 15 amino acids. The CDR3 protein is CASDPTGQGAGEQYF. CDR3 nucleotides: TGTGCCAGCGATCCAACCGGACAGGGGGCGGGGGAGCAGTACTTC.

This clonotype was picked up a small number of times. The CDR3 loop reads CASSLVYRDGRETQYF. The CDR3 nucleotides are TGTGCCAGCAGCTTAGTGTACAGGGACGGGCGAGAGACCCAGTACTTC. The V and J genes are TRBV7-2 and TRBJ2-5, with D perhaps matching TRBD1 (6 bases). The CDR3 is made up of 16 amino acids. The germline V gene encodes CDR1 SGHTA and CDR2 FQGNSA. The germline V and J ends were trimmed by 1 base and 4 bases, with 16 bases remaining between them.

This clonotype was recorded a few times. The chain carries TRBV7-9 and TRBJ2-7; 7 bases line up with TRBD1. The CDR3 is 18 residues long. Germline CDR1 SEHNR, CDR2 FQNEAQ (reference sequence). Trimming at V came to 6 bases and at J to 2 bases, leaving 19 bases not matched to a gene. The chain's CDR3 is CASSEPRQGYRTAYEQYF. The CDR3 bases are TGTGCCAGCAGTGAGCCCAGACAGGGTTATAGAACGGCCTACGAGCAGTACTTC.

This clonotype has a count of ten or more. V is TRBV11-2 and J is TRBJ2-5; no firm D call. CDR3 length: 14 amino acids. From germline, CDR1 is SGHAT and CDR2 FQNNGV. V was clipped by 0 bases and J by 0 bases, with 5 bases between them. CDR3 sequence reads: CASSLDLYQETQYF. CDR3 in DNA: TGTGCCAGCAGCTTAGACTTGTACCAAGAGACCCAGTACTTC.

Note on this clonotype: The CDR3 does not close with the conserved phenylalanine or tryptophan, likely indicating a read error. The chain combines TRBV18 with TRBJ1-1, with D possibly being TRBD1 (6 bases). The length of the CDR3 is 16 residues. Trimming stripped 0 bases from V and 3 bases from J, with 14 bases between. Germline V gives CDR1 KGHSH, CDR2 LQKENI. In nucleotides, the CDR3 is TGTGCCAGCTCACCACCGCAGACAGGAGGGGACACTGAAGCTTTCCTT. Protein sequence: CASSPPQTGGDTEAFL.

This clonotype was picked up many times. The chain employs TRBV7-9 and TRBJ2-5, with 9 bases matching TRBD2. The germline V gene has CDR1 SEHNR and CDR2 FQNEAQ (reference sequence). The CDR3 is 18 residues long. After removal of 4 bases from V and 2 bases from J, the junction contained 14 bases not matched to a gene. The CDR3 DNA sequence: TGTGCCAGCAGCTCGTTCGGTAGCGGGAGAACGGGGCAAGAGACCCAGTACTTC. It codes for CASSSFGSGRTGQETQYF.

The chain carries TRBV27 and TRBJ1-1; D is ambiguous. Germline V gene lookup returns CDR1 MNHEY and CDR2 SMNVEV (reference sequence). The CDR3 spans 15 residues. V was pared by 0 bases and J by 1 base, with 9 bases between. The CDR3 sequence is CASSLSPGQNTEAFF. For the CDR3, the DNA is TGTGCCAGCAGTTTATCCCCCGGCCAGAACACTGAAGCTTTCTTT.

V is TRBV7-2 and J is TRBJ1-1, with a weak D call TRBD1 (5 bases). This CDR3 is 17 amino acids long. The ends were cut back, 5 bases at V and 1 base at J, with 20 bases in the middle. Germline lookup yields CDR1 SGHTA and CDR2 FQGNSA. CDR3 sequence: CASSQHYRYLGNTEAFF. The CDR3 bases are TGTGCCAGCAGCCAACACTACAGGTACCTCGGGAACACTGAAGCTTTCTTT. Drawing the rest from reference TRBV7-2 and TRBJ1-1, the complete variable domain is GAGVSQSPSNKVTEKGKDVELRCDPISGHTALYWYRQSLGQGLEFLIYFQGNSAPDKSGLPSDRFSAERTGGSVSTLTIQRTQQEDSAVYLCASSQHYRYLGNTEAFFGQGTRLTVV.

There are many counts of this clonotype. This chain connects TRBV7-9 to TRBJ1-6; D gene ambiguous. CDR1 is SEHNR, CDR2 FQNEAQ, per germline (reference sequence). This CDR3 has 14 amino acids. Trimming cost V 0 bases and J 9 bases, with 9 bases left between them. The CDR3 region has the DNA TGTGCCAGCAGCTTAGCGCTCGAGGGTTCACCCCTCCACTTT. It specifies CASSLALEGSPLHF.

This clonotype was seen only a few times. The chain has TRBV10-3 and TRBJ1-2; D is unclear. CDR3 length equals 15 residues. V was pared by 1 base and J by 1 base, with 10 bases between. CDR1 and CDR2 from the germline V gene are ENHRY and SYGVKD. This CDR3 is CAISEFAGGNYGYTF. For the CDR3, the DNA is TGTGCCATCAGTGAGTTCGCTGGTGGTAACTATGGCTACACCTTC.

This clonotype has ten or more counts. The CDR3 protein is CASSRASGRDNEQFF. CDR3 DNA sequence: TGTGCCAGCAGTCGGGCTAGTGGACGTGACAATGAGCAGTTCTTC. The V call is TRBV12-3 or TRBV12-4, the J call TRBJ2-1; D is undetermined. This CDR3 spans 15 amino acids. Trimming left V 5 bases short and J 5 bases short, with 16 bases between.

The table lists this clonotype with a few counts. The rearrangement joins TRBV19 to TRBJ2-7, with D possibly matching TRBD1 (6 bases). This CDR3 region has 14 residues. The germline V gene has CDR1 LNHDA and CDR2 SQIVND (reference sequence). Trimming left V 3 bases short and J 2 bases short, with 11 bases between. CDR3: CASSIRDNPYEQYF. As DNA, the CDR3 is TGTGCCAGTAGTATTCGGGACAACCCCTACGAGCAGTACTTC. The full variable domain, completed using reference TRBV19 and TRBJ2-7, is DGGITQSPKYLFRKEGQNVTLSCEQNLNHDAMYWYRQDPGQGLRLIYYSQIVNDFQKGDIAEGYSVSREKKESFPLTVTSAQKNPTAFYLCASSIRDNPYEQYFGPGTRLTVT.

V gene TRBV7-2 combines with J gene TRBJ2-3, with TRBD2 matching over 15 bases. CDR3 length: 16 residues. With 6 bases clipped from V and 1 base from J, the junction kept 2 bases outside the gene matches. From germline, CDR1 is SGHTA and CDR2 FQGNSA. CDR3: CASRGLAGGGTDTQYF. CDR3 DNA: TGTGCCAGCAGGGGACTAGCGGGAGGCGGCACAGATACGCAGTATTTT.

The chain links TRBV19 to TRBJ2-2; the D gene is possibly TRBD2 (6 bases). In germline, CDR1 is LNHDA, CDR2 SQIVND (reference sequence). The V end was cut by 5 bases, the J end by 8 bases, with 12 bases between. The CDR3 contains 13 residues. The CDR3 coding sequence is TGTGCCAGTAGTCAAGAGGGACTTGGGGAGCTGTTTTTT. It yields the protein CASSQEGLGELFF.

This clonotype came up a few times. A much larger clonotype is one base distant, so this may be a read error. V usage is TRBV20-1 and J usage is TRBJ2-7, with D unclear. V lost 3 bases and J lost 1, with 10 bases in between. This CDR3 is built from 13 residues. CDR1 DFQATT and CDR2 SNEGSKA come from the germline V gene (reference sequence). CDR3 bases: TGCAGTGCTAGCGGGTCAGTTTCCTACGAGCAGTACTTC. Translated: CSASGSVSYEQYF.

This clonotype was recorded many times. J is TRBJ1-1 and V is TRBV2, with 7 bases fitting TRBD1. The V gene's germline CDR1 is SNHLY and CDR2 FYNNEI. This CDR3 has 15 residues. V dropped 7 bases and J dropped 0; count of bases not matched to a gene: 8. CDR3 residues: CASIPGTVMNTEAFF. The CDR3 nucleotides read TGTGCCAGCATCCCCGGGACAGTGATGAACACTGAAGCTTTCTTT.

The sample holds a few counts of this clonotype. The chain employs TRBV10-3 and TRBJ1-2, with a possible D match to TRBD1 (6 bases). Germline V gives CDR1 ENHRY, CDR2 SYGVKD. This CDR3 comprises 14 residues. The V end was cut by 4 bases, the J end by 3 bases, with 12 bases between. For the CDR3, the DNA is TGTGCCATCAGTGCGGGGGGGCAGTACTATGGCTACACCTTC. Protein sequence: CAISAGGQYYGYTF.

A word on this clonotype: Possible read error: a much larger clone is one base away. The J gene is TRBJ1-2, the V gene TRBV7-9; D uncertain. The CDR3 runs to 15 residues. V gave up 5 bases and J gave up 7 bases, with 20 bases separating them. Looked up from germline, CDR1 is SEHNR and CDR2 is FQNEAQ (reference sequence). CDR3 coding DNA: TGTGCCAGCAGCCCTCGGATGGAACACCACCTTGGCTACACCTTC. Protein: CASSPRMEHHLGYTF.

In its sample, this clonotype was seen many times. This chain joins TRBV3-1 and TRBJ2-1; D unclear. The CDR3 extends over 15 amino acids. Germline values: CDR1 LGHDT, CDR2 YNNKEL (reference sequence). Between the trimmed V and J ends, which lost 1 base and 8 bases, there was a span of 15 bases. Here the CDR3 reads CASSQGLERSYEQFF. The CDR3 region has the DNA TGTGCCAGCAGCCAAGGGCTAGAGAGGAGCTATGAGCAGTTCTTC.

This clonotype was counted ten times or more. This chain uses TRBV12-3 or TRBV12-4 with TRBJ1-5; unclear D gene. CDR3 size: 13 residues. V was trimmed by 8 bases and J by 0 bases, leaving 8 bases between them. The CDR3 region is CASGRRSNQPQHF. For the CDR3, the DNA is TGTGCCAGCGGCCGGCGTAGCAATCAGCCCCAGCATTTT.

The CDR3 sequence: CASSLGSSHTEAFF. The CDR3 coding sequence is TGTGCCAGCAGTTTAGGCTCATCCCACACTGAAGCTTTCTTT. V usage is TRBV27 and J usage is TRBJ1-1, with unresolved D. Trimming removed 2 bases at V and 3 bases at J, with 10 bases between. CDR3 length equals 14 residues. The V gene's germline CDR1 is MNHEY and CDR2 SMNVEV (reference sequence).

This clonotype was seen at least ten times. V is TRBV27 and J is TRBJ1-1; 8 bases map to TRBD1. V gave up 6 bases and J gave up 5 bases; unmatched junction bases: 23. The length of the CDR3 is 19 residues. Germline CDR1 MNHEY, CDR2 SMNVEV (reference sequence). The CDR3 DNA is TGTGCCAGCAGCCAAGGACAGGGAAGGTGGATGGGAGAATGGACTGAAGCTTTCTTT. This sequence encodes CASSQGQGRWMGEWTEAFF.

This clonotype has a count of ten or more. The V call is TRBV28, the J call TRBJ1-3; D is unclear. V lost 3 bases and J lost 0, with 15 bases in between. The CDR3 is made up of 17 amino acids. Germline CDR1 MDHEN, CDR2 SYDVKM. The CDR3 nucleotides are TGTGCCAGCAGTTTCGACGGTAGCTCTTACTCTGGAAACACCATATATTTT. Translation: CASSFDGSSYSGNTIYF.

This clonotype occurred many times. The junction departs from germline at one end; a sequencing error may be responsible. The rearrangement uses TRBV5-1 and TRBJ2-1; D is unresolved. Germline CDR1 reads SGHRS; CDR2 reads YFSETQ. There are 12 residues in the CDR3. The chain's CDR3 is CASSLVSNEQFF. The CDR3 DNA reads TGTGCCAGCAGCTTAGTTAGCAATGAGCAGTTCTTC.